The 11 T cell receptor beta chains below all came from one sample that was sequenced in a study of blood T cell repertoires in COVID-19 (TCRdb year 2020). Library preparation was by the immunoSEQ multiplex PCR assay. TCRdb's version of the immuneACCESS table is confined to in-frame rearrangements and falls short of the full clone set. An unresolved V gene accounts for under half of the shortfall where checked; the remainder is of unknown origin. In this sample the table shows about 190,000 clones, roughly four fifths of which occur a single time. The ten largest clonotypes hold 13% of the sample. The source material was peripheral blood. Receptors originate from a man aged 45 to 65 who had recovered from COVID-19.

The genes are TRBV7-9 and TRBJ2-3, with a possible D match to TRBD2 (6 bases). The CDR3 consists of 14 residues. Between the trimmed V and J ends, which lost 5 bases and 1 base, there was a span of 10 bases. The germline CDR1 and CDR2 sequences are SEHNR and FQNEAQ (reference sequence). The CDR3 reads CASSLTSRTDTQYF. CDR3 DNA: TGTGCCAGCAGCCTGACTAGTCGCACAGATACGCAGTATTTT.

This clone has only a few counts. The chain joins TRBV10-1 to TRBJ2-7; D remains ambiguous. The CDR3 length is 14 residues. V was shortened by 0 bases and J by 0 bases, with 6 bases between the two germline ends. Germline loops: CDR1 WNHNN, CDR2 SYGVQD (reference sequence). DNA of the CDR3: TGCGCCAGCAGTGAGTCCCCCAGCTCCTACGAGCAGTACTTC. This codes for CASSESPSSYEQYF.

This clone was observed a single time. The CDR3 spells CASSEWASGSPDTQYF. For the CDR3, the DNA is TGTGCCAGCAGTGAATGGGCTAGCGGGAGCCCAGATACGCAGTATTTT. The V call is TRBV25-1, the J call TRBJ2-3, with TRBD2 matching 10 bases. Germline CDR1 is MGHDK and CDR2 is SYGVNS. This CDR3 contains 16 residues. The V and J ends lost 1 base and 4 bases, in that order; junction bases with no gene match: 5.

V usage is TRBV29-1 and J usage is TRBJ1-1; TRBD1 is a possible D gene (5 bases). Per the germline V gene, CDR1 is SQVTM and CDR2 is ANQGSEA. The CDR3 runs 14 residues. Trimming pared 2 bases from V and 0 bases from J, leaving 10 bases between. The CDR3 region is CSVESGGMNTEAFF. CDR3 nucleotides: TGCAGCGTTGAATCGGGGGGTATGAACACTGAAGCTTTCTTT.

The chain employs TRBV3-1 (or the pseudogene TRBV3-2) and TRBJ2-7; 8 bases are a match to TRBD1. V was clipped by 4 bases and J by 2 bases; unmatched bases: 7. The length of the CDR3 is 15 residues. Germline CDR1 reads LGHDT; CDR2 reads YNNKEL (reference sequence). Written as DNA, the CDR3 is TGTGCCAGCAGCCCCCGGACAGGGCCGGCCTACGAGCAGTACTTC. Translating gives CASSPRTGPAYEQYF.

The rearrangement joins TRBV19 to TRBJ1-1; TRBD1 matches at 9 bases. Per germline, CDR1 LNHDA and CDR2 SQIVND (reference sequence). CDR3 length: 14 amino acids. Trimming cost V 6 bases and J 0 bases; bases outside gene matches: 2. The chain's CDR3 is CASSDRGMNTEAFF. Written as DNA, the CDR3 is TGTGCCAGTAGCGACAGGGGGATGAACACTGAAGCTTTCTTT.

Only a few counts were recorded for this clone. The chain couples TRBV11-2 to TRBJ2-7, with TRBD1 matching over 9 bases. The germline CDR1 and CDR2 sequences are SGHAT and FQNNGV. With V trimmed by 1 base and J by 5 bases, 3 bases remained unmatched. The CDR3 contains 14 residues. The CDR3 sequence: CASSLAQGAHEQYF. The CDR3 DNA sequence: TGTGCCAGCAGCTTAGCACAGGGGGCCCACGAGCAGTACTTC.

V is TRBV19 and J is TRBJ2-2; 8 nucleotides line up with TRBD2. The J segment lost 2 bases and the V segment lost 8 bases, leaving 7 bases of the junction unmatched. Germline V gene data show CDR1 as LNHDA and CDR2 as SQIVND (reference sequence). This CDR3 has 15 amino acids. CDR3 sequence: CASGPGLGNTGELFF. Written as DNA, the CDR3 is TGTGCCAGTGGGCCGGGACTAGGTAACACCGGGGAGCTGTTTTTT.

This chain joins TRBV6-5 and TRBJ1-5; D gene ambiguous. V lost 0 bases, J lost 9 bases, and 6 bases lay in between. Germline V gene lookup returns CDR1 MNHEY and CDR2 SVGAGI. The CDR3 contains 12 residues. In DNA form, the CDR3 reads TGTGCCAGCAGTTACTCGGAGAGGCCCCAGCATTTT. Its translation: CASSYSERPQHF.

The DNA of the CDR3 is TGTGCCAGCAGCCAGATGGCGGAATCCTACGAGCAGTACTTC. Translated: CASSQMAESYEQYF. This rearrangement joins TRBV3-1 (or the pseudogene TRBV3-2) to TRBJ2-7; D gene uncertain. Germline V CDR1 and CDR2: LGHDT, YNNKEL (reference sequence). The CDR3 loop spans 14 amino acids. V gave up 3 bases and J gave up 1 base, with 10 bases separating them.

V gene TRBV5-1 combines with J gene TRBJ2-5; possibly TRBD2 for D (6 bases). The CDR3 covers 15 residues. CDR1 and CDR2 (germline): SGHRS, YFSETQ. Trimming took off 0 bases at V and 3 bases at J, with 12 bases between the two ends. Here the CDR3 DNA reads TGCGCCAGCAGCTTGGGGCTAGCGTTGAAAGAGACCCAGTACTTC. Translation gives CASSLGLALKETQYF.